This is a list of T cell receptor beta chains from one sample in a study of beta chain features in type 1 diabetes. TCRdb's copy holds only in-frame clones and misses some; the assay was immunoSEQ multiplex PCR. The sample lists fewer than 250,000 clones, about 71% occurring once. The sample taken for sequencing was naive CD4+ T cells from blood. Receptors were obtained from a man aged 30 to 39 in good health. Both conserved end residues are part of each CDR3. The D gene is left open where the match is weak. Not every row has a clone size; where given, it reads once, few, many or a size class.

D,V,size,J,DNA,CDR3
.,TRBV9,.,TRBJ2-6,TGTGCCAGCAGCGCAAGAGGCTCTGGGGCCAACGTCCTGACTTTC,CASSARGSGANVLTF
.,TRBV29-1,.,TRBJ1-2,TGCAGCGTTGACCAGTCTTATGGCTACACCTTC,CSVDQSYGYTF
.,TRBV30,.,TRBJ2-7,TGTGCCTGGAGTGCAGGAGGAGAGCAGTACTTC,CAWSAGGEQYF
.,TRBV30,.,TRBJ1-4,TGTGCCTGGAGGCCTCCCGGGGGAACTAATGAAAAACTGTTTTTT,CAWRPPGGTNEKLFF
.,TRBV30,.,TRBJ2-1,TGTGCCTGGAGGGGGTTTTCCTACAATGAGCAGTTCTTC,CAWRGFSYNEQFF
.,TRBV10-3,few,TRBJ2-3,TGTGCCATCAGCATTCGGGAGGATACGCAGTATTTT,CAISIREDTQYF
TRBD2,TRBV30,.,TRBJ2-5,TGTGCCTGGAGTGGTCCCGGGAGGGCCGGTGAGACCCAGTACTTC,CAWSGPGRAGETQYF
.,TRBV30,.,TRBJ2-1,TGTGCCTGGAGTGGAGGTGGTTTTGGCAATGAGCAGTTCTTC,CAWSGGGFGNEQFF
.,TRBV7-9,.,TRBJ2-3,TGTGCCAGCAGCTTATGGTGGGTTGGCGGATCAGATACGCAGTATTTT,CASSLWWVGGSDTQYF
.,TRBV4-3,.,TRBJ2-3,TGCGCCAGCAGCCAGCGGGACATCCGCACAGATACGCAGTATTTT,CASSQRDIRTDTQYF
.,TRBV27,.,TRBJ1-6,TGTGCCAGCAGTTTGACAGCACTAAATTCACCCCTCCACTTT,CASSLTALNSPLHF
TRBD2,TRBV5-1,.,TRBJ2-5,TGCGCCAGCAGCTTGAGCGGGGGGCCCCAAGAGACCCAGTACTTC,CASSLSGGPQETQYF
.,TRBV5-6,once,TRBJ2-1,TGTGCCAGCAGCTTGATATCGGGAAACAATGAGCAGTTCTTC,CASSLISGNNEQFF
TRBD2,TRBV4-1,.,TRBJ2-3,TGCGCCAGCAGCCAAGAACCCGGGACTAGCGTAAGCACAGATACGCAGTATTTT,CASSQEPGTSVSTDTQYF
TRBD1,TRBV13,.,TRBJ1-6,TGTGCCAGCAGCTACCAGGGGGTGGGGGATTCACCCCTCCACTTT,CASSYQGVGDSPLHF
.,TRBV29-1,.,TRBJ1-1,TGCAGCGTTGCCTTCGCGGCAGGGGTTACTGAAGCTTTCTTT,CSVAFAAGVTEAFF
TRBD1,TRBV29-1,few,TRBJ2-1,TGCAGCGTTGAGGGACAGACCTCCTACAATGAGCAGTTCTTC,CSVEGQTSYNEQFF
.,TRBV30,.,TRBJ2-2,TGTGCCAGAGCCGCCCCGAACACCGGGGAGCTGTTTTTT,CARAAPNTGELFF
.,TRBV7-2,.,TRBJ2-2,TGTGCCAGCAGCTTTGACCTCACCGGGGAGCTGTTTTTT,CASSFDLTGELFF
.,TRBV2,.,TRBJ2-6,TGTGCCAGCAGTGAAGCGGTTGGGACATTTCTGACTTTC,CASSEAVGTFLTF
.,TRBV10-3,.,TRBJ2-7,TGTGCCATCAGTGACCGGAACGAGCAGTACTTC,CAISDRNEQYF
.,TRBV30,.,TRBJ1-1,TGTGCCTGGGACCGGGACGGATTGAACACTGAAGCTTTCTTT,CAWDRDGLNTEAFF
TRBD1,TRBV7-9,.,TRBJ2-5,TGTGCCAGCAGCTCGACAGGGTGGGAGACCCAGTACTTC,CASSSTGWETQYF
.,TRBV7-9,.,TRBJ2-5,TGTGCCAGCAGTTCCGGCGAAGGGTTGGCCCAGTACTTC,CASSSGEGLAQYF
.,TRBV11-2,.,TRBJ2-1,TGTGCCAGCAGCTTAGATGGCACAGGGAAATTCTTC,CASSLDGTGKFF
TRBD1,TRBV29-1,few,TRBJ2-7,TGCAGCGTGGGCGAGGACAGGGGCTACGAGCAGTACTTC,CSVGEDRGYEQYF
.,TRBV28,.,TRBJ2-3,TGTGCCAGCGGTCCCATGGATACGCAGTATTTT,CASGPMDTQYF
.,TRBV2,.,TRBJ2-3,TGTGCCAGCAGTGGGACAGACGATACGCAGTATTTT,CASSGTDDTQYF
TRBD1,TRBV6-6,.,TRBJ1-5,TGTGCCACGGAGGGGGCAAATCAGCCCCAGCATTTT,CATEGANQPQHF
.,TRBV6-6,once,TRBJ2-1,TGTGCCAGCACCAGATCCAGTGAGCAGTTCTTC,CASTRSSEQFF
.,TRBV30,few,TRBJ2-3,TGTGCCTGGAGTGTCGGTAGCGGCACAGATACGCAGTATTTT,CAWSVGSGTDTQYF
.,TRBV30,.,TRBJ1-1,TGTGCCTGGAGTGTACTGGGCAGCTTGAACACTGAAGCTTTCTTT,CAWSVLGSLNTEAFF
.,TRBV27,.,TRBJ1-5,TGTGCCAGCAGTATTAGTGATAGCAATCAGCCCCAGCATTTT,CASSISDSNQPQHF
TRBD1,TRBV29-1,once,TRBJ2-7,TGCAGCGTTTCGGACAGGGGGCGCTCTGTCGGCGAGCAGTACTTC,CSVSDRGRSVGEQYF
.,TRBV30,.,TRBJ2-7,TGTGCCTGGAGTGTCTCTCACGAGCAGTACTTC,CAWSVSHEQYF
.,TRBV5-6,.,TRBJ2-5,TGTGCCAGCAGCTTGGCCGGAGTGAGCCGCCAAGAGACCCAGTACTTC,CASSLAGVSRQETQYF
.,TRBV9,.,TRBJ2-1,TGTGCCAGCAGCGTAGTCGGGGGCTCCTACAATGAGCAGTTCTTC,CASSVVGGSYNEQFF
.,TRBV9,.,TRBJ1-2,TGTGCCAGCAGCGTAGGCTTCGAGGGCTATGGCTACACCTTC,CASSVGFEGYGYTF
.,TRBV10-3,.,TRBJ1-1,TGTGCCATCAGGGGGATGAACACTGAAGCTTTCTTT,CAIRGMNTEAFF
.,TRBV30,.,TRBJ2-6,TGTGCCTGGGGCCTCCTGGGGGCCAACGTCCTGACTTTC,CAWGLLGANVLTF
.,TRBV28,.,TRBJ2-3,TGTGCCAGCACCTCCGGGATGTACTGGTATTTT,CASTSGMYWYF
.,TRBV7-9,.,TRBJ2-1,TGTGCCAGCAGCTTCAGGGTGGCCTACAATGAGCAATTCTTC,CASSFRVAYNEQFF
TRBD2,TRBV29-1,.,TRBJ2-1,TGCAGCGTTGAGGGACTAGCGGGAGTGGGTCGCAATGAGCAGTTCTTC,CSVEGLAGVGRNEQFF
.,TRBV6-5,.,TRBJ2-2,TGTGCCAGCAGTTACGGAGGGGAGCTGTTTTTT,CASSYGGELFF
TRBD1,TRBV29-1,.,TRBJ1-2,TGCAGCGCCCACAGGGGAGGGGTCGGCTACACCTTC,CSAHRGGVGYTF
.,TRBV9,.,TRBJ2-1,TGTGCCAGCAGCTACGGACAGAGCTCCTACAATGAGCAGTTCTTC,CASSYGQSSYNEQFF
TRBD1,TRBV29-1,few,TRBJ2-3,TGCAGCGTTGAGGGGACAGGGGACGATACGCAGTATTTT,CSVEGTGDDTQYF
.,TRBV29-1,once,TRBJ1-5,TGCAGCGTGTGTGTCGAATCGAATCAGCCCCAGCATTTT,CSVCVESNQPQHF
TRBD1,TRBV6-5,.,TRBJ2-5,TGTGCCAGCAGTAAGACAGGGGTAGAGACCCAGTACTTC,CASSKTGVETQYF
.,TRBV4-1,.,TRBJ2-1,TGCGCCAGCAGCCAGCCGACAAAGGACAATGAGCAGTTCTTC,CASSQPTKDNEQFF
TRBD1,TRBV9,.,TRBJ2-7,TGTGCCAGCAGCGCGAGTCGGGACAGGCCACTTTCCTACGAGCAGTACTTC,CASSASRDRPLSYEQYF
.,TRBV5-4,.,TRBJ2-3,TGTGCCAGCAGCCTGAGGAGCCCCACAGATACGCAGTATTTT,CASSLRSPTDTQYF
TRBD1,TRBV30,.,TRBJ2-2,TGTGCCTCCCGGGACAGGAGGGTCGGGGAGCTGTTTTTT,CASRDRRVGELFF
.,TRBV4-1,.,TRBJ2-1,TGCGCCAGCAGCCTCTTGGGAAACGGCTACAATGAGCAGTTCTTC,CASSLLGNGYNEQFF
.,TRBV29-1,.,TRBJ2-5,TGCAGCGCTCCCGGGACAATTCTAGAGACCCAGTACTTC,CSAPGTILETQYF
.,TRBV25-1,.,TRBJ2-3,TGTGCCAGCAGTGAAGAACTAGTGGGAGGGGGGACGCAGTATTTT,CASSEELVGGGTQYF
.,TRBV13,.,TRBJ1-1,TGTGCCAGCAGCTTATCACGGATGAACACTGAAGCTTTCTTT,CASSLSRMNTEAFF
.,TRBV14,few,TRBJ1-2,TGTGCCAGCAGCCAAGATCTCGGGGTTGGCTACACCTTC,CASSQDLGVGYTF
.,TRBV29-1,.,TRBJ2-2,TGCAGCGTTGGATCAGCTTCCTTCACCGGGGAGCTGTTTTTT,CSVGSASFTGELFF